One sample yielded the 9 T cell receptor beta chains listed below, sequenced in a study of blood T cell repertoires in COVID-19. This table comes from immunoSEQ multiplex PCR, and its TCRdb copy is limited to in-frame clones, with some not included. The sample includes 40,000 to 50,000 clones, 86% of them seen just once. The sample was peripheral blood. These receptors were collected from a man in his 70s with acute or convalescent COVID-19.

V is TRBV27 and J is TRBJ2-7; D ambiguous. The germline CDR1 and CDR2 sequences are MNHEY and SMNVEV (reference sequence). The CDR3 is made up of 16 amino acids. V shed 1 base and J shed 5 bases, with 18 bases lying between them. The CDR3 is CASSLYWSSVSHEQYF. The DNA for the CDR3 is TGTGCCAGCAGTTTATATTGGAGTTCCGTATCCCACGAGCAGTACTTC.

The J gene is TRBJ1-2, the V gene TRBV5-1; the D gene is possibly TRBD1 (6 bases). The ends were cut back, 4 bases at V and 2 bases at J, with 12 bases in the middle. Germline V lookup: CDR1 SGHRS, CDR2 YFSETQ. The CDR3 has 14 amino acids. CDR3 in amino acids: CASSPGTINYGYTF. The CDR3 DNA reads TGCGCCAGCAGCCCCGGGACAATCAACTATGGCTACACCTTC.

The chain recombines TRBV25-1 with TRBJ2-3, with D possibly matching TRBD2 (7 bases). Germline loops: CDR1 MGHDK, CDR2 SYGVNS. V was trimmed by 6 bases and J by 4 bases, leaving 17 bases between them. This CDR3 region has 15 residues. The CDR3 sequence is CASREGGAQADTQYF. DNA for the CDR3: TGTGCCAGCAGGGAAGGGGGGGCCCAGGCAGATACGCAGTATTTT.

CDR3 sequence (DNA): TGTGCCAGCAGTGAATTCCAATTCACCGGGGAGAGGAAAGAGCAGTACTTC. Translating it yields CASSEFQFTGERKEQYF. The chain recombines TRBV25-1 with TRBJ2-7, with D possibly being TRBD2 (5 bases). Germline V gives CDR1 MGHDK, CDR2 SYGVNS. Trimming left V 1 base short and J 7 bases short, with 23 bases between. There are 17 residues in the CDR3.

The CDR3 DNA follows: TGTGCCAGCAGCAGCGTGAGGAACACTGAAGCTTTCTTT. Encoded protein: CASSSVRNTEAFF. The V call is TRBV14, the J call TRBJ1-1; no definite D call. Germline assignment: CDR1 SGHDN and CDR2 FVKESK. The CDR3 has 13 amino acids. V lost 5 bases, J lost 1 base, and 8 bases lay in between.

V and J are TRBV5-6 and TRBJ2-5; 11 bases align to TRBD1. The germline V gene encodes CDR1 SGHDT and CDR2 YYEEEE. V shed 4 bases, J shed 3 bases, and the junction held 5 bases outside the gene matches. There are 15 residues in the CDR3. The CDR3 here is CASSSPGQGEETQYF. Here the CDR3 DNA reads TGTGCCAGCAGCAGTCCGGGACAGGGGGAAGAGACCCAGTACTTC.

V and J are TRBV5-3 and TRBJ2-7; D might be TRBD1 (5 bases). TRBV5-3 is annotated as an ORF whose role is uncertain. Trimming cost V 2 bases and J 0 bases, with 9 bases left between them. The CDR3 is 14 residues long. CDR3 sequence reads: CARSFWTHSYEQYF. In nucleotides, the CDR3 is TGTGCCAGAAGCTTCTGGACACACTCCTACGAGCAGTACTTC.

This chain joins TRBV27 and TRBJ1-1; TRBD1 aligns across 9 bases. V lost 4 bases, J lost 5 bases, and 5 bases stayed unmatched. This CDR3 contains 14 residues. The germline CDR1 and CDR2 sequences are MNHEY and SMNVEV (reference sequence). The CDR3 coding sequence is TGTGCCAGCAGTTATCGACAGGGGGGGACTGAAGCTTTCTTT. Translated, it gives CASSYRQGGTEAFF.

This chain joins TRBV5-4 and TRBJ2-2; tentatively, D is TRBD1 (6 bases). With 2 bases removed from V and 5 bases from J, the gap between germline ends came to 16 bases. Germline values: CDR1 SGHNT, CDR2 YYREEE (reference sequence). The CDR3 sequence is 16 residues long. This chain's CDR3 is CASSFAGVRRTGELFF. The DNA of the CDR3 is TGTGCCAGCAGCTTCGCAGGGGTCCGACGGACCGGGGAGCTGTTTTTT. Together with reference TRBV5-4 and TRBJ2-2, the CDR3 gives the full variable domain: ETGVTQSPTHLIKTRGQQVTLRCSSQSGHNTVSWYQQALGQGPQFIFQYYREEENGRGNFPPRFSGLQFPNYSSELNVNALELDDSALYLCASSFAGVRRTGELFFGEGSRLTVL.